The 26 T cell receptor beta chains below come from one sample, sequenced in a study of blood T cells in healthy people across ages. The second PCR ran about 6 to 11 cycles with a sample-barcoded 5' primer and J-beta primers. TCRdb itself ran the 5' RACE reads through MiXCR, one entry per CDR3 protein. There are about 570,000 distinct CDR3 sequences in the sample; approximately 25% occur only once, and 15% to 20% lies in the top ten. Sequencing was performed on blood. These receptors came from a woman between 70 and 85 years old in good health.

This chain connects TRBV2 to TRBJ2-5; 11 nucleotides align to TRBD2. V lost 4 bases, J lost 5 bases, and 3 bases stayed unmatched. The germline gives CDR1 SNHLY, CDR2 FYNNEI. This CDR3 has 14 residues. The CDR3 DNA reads TGTGCCAGCAGTGGCCGGACTAGCGGGGAGACCCAGTACTTC. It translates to CASSGRTSGETQYF.

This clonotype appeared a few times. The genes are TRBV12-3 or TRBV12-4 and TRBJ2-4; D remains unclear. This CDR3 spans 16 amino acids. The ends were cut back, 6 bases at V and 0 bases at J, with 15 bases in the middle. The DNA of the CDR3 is TGTGCCAGCAGCCCGGGCAGTCATTCAGCCAAAAACATTCAGTACTTC. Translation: CASSPGSHSAKNIQYF.

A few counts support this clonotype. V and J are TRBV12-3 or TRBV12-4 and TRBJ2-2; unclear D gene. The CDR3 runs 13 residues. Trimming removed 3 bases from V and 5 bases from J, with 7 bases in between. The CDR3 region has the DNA TGTGCCAGCAGTTTCCGTGGAACCGGGGAGCTGTTTTTT. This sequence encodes CASSFRGTGELFF.

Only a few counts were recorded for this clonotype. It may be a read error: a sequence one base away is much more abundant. The CDR3 DNA reads as TGTGCCAGCAGCCAAGGAGCGACCCAGTACTTC. Residues: CASSQGATQYF. The gene calls are TRBV3-1 and TRBJ2-5; no clear D gene. This CDR3 is 11 amino acids long. With 1 base removed from V and 7 bases from J, the gap between germline ends came to 4 bases. Germline lookup yields CDR1 LGHDT and CDR2 YNNKEL (reference sequence).

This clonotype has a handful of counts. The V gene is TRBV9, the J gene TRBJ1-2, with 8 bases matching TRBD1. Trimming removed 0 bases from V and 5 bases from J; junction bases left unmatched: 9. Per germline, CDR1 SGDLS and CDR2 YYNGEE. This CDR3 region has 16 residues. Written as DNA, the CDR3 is TGTGCCAGCAGCGTAGGAGGACAGGGATCGCGATATGGCTACACCTTC. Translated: CASSVGGQGSRYGYTF.

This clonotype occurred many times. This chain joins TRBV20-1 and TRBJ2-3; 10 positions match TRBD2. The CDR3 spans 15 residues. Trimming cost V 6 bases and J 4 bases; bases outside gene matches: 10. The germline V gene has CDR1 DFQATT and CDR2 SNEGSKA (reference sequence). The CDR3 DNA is TGCAGTGCCCTTGGGGCTAGCGGGGGCCCAGATACGCAGTATTTT. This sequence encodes CSALGASGGPDTQYF.

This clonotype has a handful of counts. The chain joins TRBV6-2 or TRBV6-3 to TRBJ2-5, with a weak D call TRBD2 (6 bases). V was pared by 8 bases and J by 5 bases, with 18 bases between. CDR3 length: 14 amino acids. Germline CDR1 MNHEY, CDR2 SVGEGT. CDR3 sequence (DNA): TGTGCCAGCGGCGGGGTCTACCTTGGTGAGACCCAGTACTTC. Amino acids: CASGGVYLGETQYF.

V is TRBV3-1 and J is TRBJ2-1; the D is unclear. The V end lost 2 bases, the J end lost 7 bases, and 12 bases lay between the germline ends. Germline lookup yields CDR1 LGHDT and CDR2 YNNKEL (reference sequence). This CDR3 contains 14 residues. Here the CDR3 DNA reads TGTGCCAGCAGCCAACCAGGAGAGGTTAATGAGCAGTTCTTC. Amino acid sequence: CASSQPGEVNEQFF.

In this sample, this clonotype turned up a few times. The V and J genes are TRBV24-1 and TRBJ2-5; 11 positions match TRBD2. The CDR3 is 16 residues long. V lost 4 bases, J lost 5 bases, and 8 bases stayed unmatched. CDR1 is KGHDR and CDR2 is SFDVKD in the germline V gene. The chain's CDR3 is CATSDYLAGGPETQYF. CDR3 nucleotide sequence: TGTGCCACCAGTGACTATCTAGCGGGGGGACCGGAGACCCAGTACTTC.

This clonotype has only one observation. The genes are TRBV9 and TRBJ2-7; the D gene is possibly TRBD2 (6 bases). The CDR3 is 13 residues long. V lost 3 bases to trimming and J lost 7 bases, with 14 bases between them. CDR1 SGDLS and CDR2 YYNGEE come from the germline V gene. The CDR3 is CASSAVEGTEQYF. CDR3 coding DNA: TGTGCCAGCAGCGCCGTGGAGGGGACGGAGCAGTACTTC.

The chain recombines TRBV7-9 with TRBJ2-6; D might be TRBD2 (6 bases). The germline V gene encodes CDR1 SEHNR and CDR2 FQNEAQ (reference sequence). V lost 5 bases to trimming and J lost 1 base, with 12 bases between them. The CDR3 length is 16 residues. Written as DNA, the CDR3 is TGTGCCAGCAGCCCGCTTCTAGCGTCTGGGGCCAACGTCCTGACTTTC. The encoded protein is CASSPLLASGANVLTF.

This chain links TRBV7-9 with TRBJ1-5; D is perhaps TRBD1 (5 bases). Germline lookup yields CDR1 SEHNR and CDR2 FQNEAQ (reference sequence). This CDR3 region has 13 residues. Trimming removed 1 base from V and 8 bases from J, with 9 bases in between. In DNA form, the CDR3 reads TGTGCCAGCAGCTTAGACGGGGCCAAGCCCCAGCATTTT. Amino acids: CASSLDGAKPQHF.

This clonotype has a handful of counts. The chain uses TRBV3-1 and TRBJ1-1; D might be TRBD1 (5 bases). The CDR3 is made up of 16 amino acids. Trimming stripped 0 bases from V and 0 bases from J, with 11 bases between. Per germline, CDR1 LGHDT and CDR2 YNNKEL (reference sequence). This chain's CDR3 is CASSQDLGQVNTEAFF. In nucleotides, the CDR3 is TGTGCCAGCAGCCAAGATCTGGGGCAGGTGAACACTGAAGCTTTCTTT.

The CDR3 nucleotides read TGCAGCGTTGAGTGGGGTGGAGGGGATGGCTACACCTTC. This sequence encodes CSVEWGGGDGYTF. V is TRBV29-1 and J is TRBJ1-2, with D possibly matching TRBD1 (5 bases). V was pared by 3 bases and J by 6 bases, with 14 bases between. CDR3 length equals 13 residues. Germline V gene lookup returns CDR1 SQVTM and CDR2 ANQGSEA.

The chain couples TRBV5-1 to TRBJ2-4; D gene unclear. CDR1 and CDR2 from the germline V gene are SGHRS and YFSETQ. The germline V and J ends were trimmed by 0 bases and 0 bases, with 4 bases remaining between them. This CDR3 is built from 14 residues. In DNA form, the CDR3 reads TGCGCCAGCAGCTTGGGGGTAGCCAAAAACATTCAGTACTTC. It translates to CASSLGVAKNIQYF.

Here the CDR3 reads CSASRGPSGGRQETQYF. CDR3 bases: TGCAGTGCTTCAAGAGGTCCTAGCGGGGGAAGGCAAGAGACCCAGTACTTC. This sequence joins TRBV20-1 and TRBJ2-5; 10 bases match TRBD2. The CDR3 consists of 17 residues. From germline, CDR1 is DFQATT and CDR2 SNEGSKA (reference sequence). Trimming removed 5 bases from V and 2 bases from J; junction bases left unmatched: 14.

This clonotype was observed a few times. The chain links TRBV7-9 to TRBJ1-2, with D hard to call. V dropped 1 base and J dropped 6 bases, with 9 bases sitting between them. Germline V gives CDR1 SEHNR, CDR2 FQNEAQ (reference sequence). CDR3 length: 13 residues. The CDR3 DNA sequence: TGTGCCAGCAGCTTAGAAGGGCTAGATGGCTACACCTTC. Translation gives CASSLEGLDGYTF.

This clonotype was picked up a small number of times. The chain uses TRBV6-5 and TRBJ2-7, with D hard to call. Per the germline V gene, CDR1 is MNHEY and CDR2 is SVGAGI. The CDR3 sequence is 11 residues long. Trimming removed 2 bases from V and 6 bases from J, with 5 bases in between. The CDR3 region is CASSYAREQYF. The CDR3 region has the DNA TGTGCCAGCAGTTACGCCCGCGAGCAGTACTTC.

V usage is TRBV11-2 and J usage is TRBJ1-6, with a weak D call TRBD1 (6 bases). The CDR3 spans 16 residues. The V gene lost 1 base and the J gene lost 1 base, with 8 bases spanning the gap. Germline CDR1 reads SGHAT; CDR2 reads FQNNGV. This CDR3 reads CASSLAGASYNSPLHF. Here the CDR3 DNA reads TGTGCCAGCAGCTTAGCGGGGGCGTCCTATAATTCACCCCTCCACTTT.

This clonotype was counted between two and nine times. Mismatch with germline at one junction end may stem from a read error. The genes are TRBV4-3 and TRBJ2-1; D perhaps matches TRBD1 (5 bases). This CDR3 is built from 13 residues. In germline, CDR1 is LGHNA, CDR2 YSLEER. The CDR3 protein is CASSNHDRNGQFF. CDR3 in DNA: TGCGCCAGCAGCAATCATGACAGAAATGGGCAGTTCTTC.

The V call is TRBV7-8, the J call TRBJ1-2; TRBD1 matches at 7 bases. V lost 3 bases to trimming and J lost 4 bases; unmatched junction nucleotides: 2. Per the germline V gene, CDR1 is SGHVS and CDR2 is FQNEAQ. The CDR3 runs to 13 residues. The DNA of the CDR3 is TGTGCCAGCAGCTTGACAGGGATCTATGGCTACACCTTC. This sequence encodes CASSLTGIYGYTF.

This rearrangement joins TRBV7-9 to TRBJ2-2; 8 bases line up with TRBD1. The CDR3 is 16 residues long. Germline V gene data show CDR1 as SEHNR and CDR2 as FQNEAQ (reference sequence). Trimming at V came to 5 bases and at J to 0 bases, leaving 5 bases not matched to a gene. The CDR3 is CASSRDRNTNTGELFF. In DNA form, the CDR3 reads TGTGCCAGCAGCCGGGACAGGAACACGAACACCGGGGAGCTGTTTTTT.

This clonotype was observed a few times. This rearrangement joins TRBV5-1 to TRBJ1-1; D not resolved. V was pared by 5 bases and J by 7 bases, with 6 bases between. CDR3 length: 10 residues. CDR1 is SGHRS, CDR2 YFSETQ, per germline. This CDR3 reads CASREFEAFF. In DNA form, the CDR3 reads TGCGCCAGCAGGGAATTTGAAGCTTTCTTT.

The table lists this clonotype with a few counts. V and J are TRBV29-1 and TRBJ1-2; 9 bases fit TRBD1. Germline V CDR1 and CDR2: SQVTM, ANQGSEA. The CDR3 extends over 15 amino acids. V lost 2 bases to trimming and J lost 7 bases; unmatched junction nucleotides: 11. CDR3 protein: CSVEQTGQGVGGYTF. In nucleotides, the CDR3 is TGCAGCGTTGAACAAACGGGACAGGGTGTTGGTGGCTACACCTTC.

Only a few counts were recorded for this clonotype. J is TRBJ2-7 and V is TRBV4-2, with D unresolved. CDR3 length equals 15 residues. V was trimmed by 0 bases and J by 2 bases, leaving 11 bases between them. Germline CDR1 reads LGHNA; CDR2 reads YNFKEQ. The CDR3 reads CASSQDKWPTYEQYF. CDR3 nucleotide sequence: TGTGCCAGCAGCCAAGATAAATGGCCCACCTACGAGCAGTACTTC.

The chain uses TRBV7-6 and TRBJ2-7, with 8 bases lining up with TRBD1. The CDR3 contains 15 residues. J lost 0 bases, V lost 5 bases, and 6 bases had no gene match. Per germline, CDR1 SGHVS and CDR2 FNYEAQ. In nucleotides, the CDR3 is TGTGCCAGCAGCGGTACCGGACAGGGCTCCTACGAGCAGTACTTC. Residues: CASSGTGQGSYEQYF. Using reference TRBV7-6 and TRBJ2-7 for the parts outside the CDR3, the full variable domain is GAGVSQSPRYKVTKRGQDVALRCDPISGHVSLYWYRQALGQGPEFLTYFNYEAQQDKSGLPNDRFSAERPEGSISTLTIQRTEQRDSAMYRCASSGTGQGSYEQYFGPGTRLTVT.